The 32 T cell receptor beta chains given below trace back to one sample, sequenced in a study of Ad26.COV2.S vaccination and SARS-CoV-2 variants. Here immunoSEQ multiplex PCR was the method, and the copy in TCRdb shows in-frame clones only, minus some. The profile shows approximately 410,000 clones, over 80% of them singletons. Treatment in this sample: 19 received Ad26.COV2.S at low or high dose, single or two shots; about 5 received placebo; per-sample allocation not given. Day 63 following the first vaccine or placebo injection was when the samples were taken. The source was peripheral blood, collected in a trial of Ad26.COV2.S vaccine versus placebo. The receptors derive from a person aged 18-65 years who received the Ad26.COV2.S COVID-19 vaccine or a placebo.

V usage is TRBV7-2 and J usage is TRBJ1-3, with 7 bases that match TRBD1. Germline assignment: CDR1 SGHTA and CDR2 FQGNSA. J gave up 3 bases and V 5 bases, and 10 bases lay outside the gene matches. The CDR3 is 16 amino acids. The CDR3 protein is CASSTYRGLDGNTIYF. CDR3 nucleotides: TGTGCCAGCAGCACTTACAGGGGTCTAGATGGAAACACCATATATTTT.

The V call is TRBV5-1, the J call TRBJ1-2; 10 bases are shared with TRBD1. The CDR3 spans 16 residues. The germline V gene encodes CDR1 SGHRS and CDR2 YFSETQ. V lost 1 base, J lost 3 bases, and 6 bases stayed unmatched. The CDR3 DNA sequence: TGCGCCAGCAGCTTGTTAGGGACAGGGGAAGACTATGGCTACACCTTC. Its protein product is CASSLLGTGEDYGYTF.

The chain carries TRBV9 and TRBJ2-1, with 8 positions matching TRBD1. Germline V CDR1 and CDR2: SGDLS, YYNGEE. V trimming: 3 bases; J trimming: 4 bases; junction bases outside the gene matches: 9. CDR3 length: 16 amino acids. The CDR3, as DNA: TGTGCCAGCAGCGCCCAACGGGACAGGAATTACAATGAGCAGTTCTTC. It yields the protein CASSAQRDRNYNEQFF.

The chain has TRBV15 and TRBJ1-2, with 8 bases lining up with TRBD1. With V trimmed by 0 bases and J by 8 bases, 11 bases remained unmatched. Germline V CDR1 and CDR2: LNHNV, YYDKDF (reference sequence). This CDR3 has 16 residues. The CDR3 sequence: CATSRDYGRGLWGYTF. CDR3 in DNA: TGTGCCACCAGCAGAGATTATGGCAGGGGGCTGTGGGGCTACACCTTC. Complete variable domain (other parts from reference TRBV15 and TRBJ1-2): DAMVIQNPRYQVTQFGKPVTLSCSQTLNHNVMYWYQQKSSQAPKLLFHYYDKDFNNEADTPDNFQSRRPNTSFCFLDIRSPGLGDTAMYLCATSRDYGRGLWGYTFGSGTRLTVV.

This chain joins TRBV6-2 or TRBV6-3 and TRBJ1-1; D unclear. Germline V lookup: CDR1 MNHEY, CDR2 SVGEGT. The CDR3 is made up of 13 amino acids. Trimming removed 5 bases at V and 2 bases at J, with 9 bases between. CDR3 protein: CASSKGPNTEAFF. CDR3 coding DNA: TGTGCCAGCAGTAAAGGTCCTAACACTGAAGCTTTCTTT.

This clone was detected only a few times. This chain uses TRBV19 with TRBJ2-2, with 11 positions matching TRBD2. CDR3 length: 14 amino acids. Germline trimming cut 7 bases from V and 4 bases from J; bases unmatched to any gene: 2. The germline V gene has CDR1 LNHDA and CDR2 SQIVND (reference sequence). This CDR3 is CASNSGGATGELFF. In DNA form, the CDR3 reads TGTGCCAGTAATAGCGGGGGGGCCACCGGGGAGCTGTTTTTT.

V usage is TRBV30 and J usage is TRBJ1-2; D gene uncertain. The V end was cut by 3 bases, the J end by 6 bases, with 11 bases between. CDR3 size: 12 residues. CDR1 and CDR2 (germline): GTSNPN, SVGIG (reference sequence). CDR3 residues: CAWRVGRNGYTF. The CDR3 DNA follows: TGTGCCTGGAGGGTCGGAAGAAATGGCTACACCTTC. Filled out from reference TRBV30 and TRBJ1-2, the complete variable domain reads SQTIHQWPATLVQPVGSPLSLECTVEGTSNPNLYWYRQAAGRGLQLLFYSVGIGQISSEVPQNLSASRPQDRQFILSSKKLLLSDSGFYLCAWRVGRNGYTFGSGTRLTVV.

The sample holds one count of this clone. This sequence joins TRBV2 and TRBJ2-7; D uncertain. CDR1 is SNHLY and CDR2 is FYNNEI in the germline V gene. V was pared by 4 bases and J by 6 bases, with 10 bases between. This CDR3 region has 12 residues. DNA for the CDR3: TGTGCCAGCAGTGTTAAAGAGGTCGAGCAGTACTTC. It specifies CASSVKEVEQYF.

V and J are TRBV7-9 and TRBJ2-7, with TRBD2 as a possible D gene (6 bases). Trimming pared 1 base from V and 3 bases from J, leaving 16 bases between. Germline V gene sequence: CDR1 SEHNR, CDR2 FQNEAQ (reference sequence). This CDR3 spans 16 amino acids. The CDR3 coding sequence is TGTGCCAGCAGCTTAGAGCGGGCCCAATGGGACTACGAGCAGTACTTC. This translates into CASSLERAQWDYEQYF.

This clone occurred a few times. This chain links TRBV19 with TRBJ2-1; tentatively, D is TRBD2 (5 bases). In germline, CDR1 is LNHDA, CDR2 SQIVND (reference sequence). V lost 4 bases and J 4 bases, leaving 11 bases between the germline ends. CDR3 length: 14 residues. CDR3 nucleotides: TGTGCCAGTAGTACTAGCAGAGATTACAATGAGCAGTTCTTC. This translates into CASSTSRDYNEQFF.

In nucleotides, the CDR3 is TGTGCCAGCAGCCAAGTGCTGGGGGACCGCGCCCTCCACTTT. It codes for CASSQVLGDRALHF. V and J are TRBV3-1 (or the pseudogene TRBV3-2) and TRBJ1-6; TRBD1 is a possible D gene (5 bases). Germline V gives CDR1 LGHDT, CDR2 YNNKEL (reference sequence). The CDR3 totals 14 residues. The V end was cut by 1 base, the J end by 14 bases, with 15 bases between.

J is TRBJ1-4 and V is TRBV7-6; D may be TRBD1 (6 bases). Germline V gives CDR1 SGHVS, CDR2 FNYEAQ. The CDR3 totals 15 residues. The V end lost 11 bases, the J end lost 7 bases, and 23 bases lay between the germline ends. CDR3 loop: CASRGRGSSGEKLFF. CDR3 in DNA: TGTGCCTCTCGCGGCAGGGGTTCGTCCGGTGAAAAACTGTTTTTT.

The chain is built from TRBV2 and TRBJ2-7; D might be TRBD2 (6 bases). With 7 bases removed from V and 1 base from J, the gap between germline ends came to 11 bases. CDR3 length: 13 amino acids. The germline CDR1 and CDR2 sequences are SNHLY and FYNNEI. The CDR3 DNA is TGTGCCAGCACCTTCGGGGGTTCCTACGAGCAGTACTTC. Encoded protein: CASTFGGSYEQYF.

A few counts support this clone. The rearrangement uses TRBV3-1 (or the pseudogene TRBV3-2) and TRBJ2-5; D possibly uses TRBD1 or TRBD2 (5 bases each). From germline, CDR1 is LGHDT and CDR2 YNNKEL (reference sequence). The ends were cut back, 4 bases at V and 5 bases at J, with 20 bases in the middle. This CDR3 contains 16 residues. The CDR3 sequence: CASSLRGSGGSETQYF. The DNA of the CDR3 is TGTGCCAGCAGCCTACGGGGCTCAGGTGGGTCGGAGACCCAGTACTTC.

The chain recombines TRBV27 with TRBJ2-2; D might be TRBD1 or TRBD2, each matching 5 bases. From germline, CDR1 is MNHEY and CDR2 SMNVEV (reference sequence). This CDR3 spans 16 amino acids. V lost 6 bases and J lost 0, with 14 bases in between. CDR3 residues: CASRLTGTANTGELFF. The CDR3 nucleotides are TGTGCCAGCAGACTTACCGGGACGGCGAACACCGGGGAGCTGTTTTTT.

The chain joins TRBV7-9 to TRBJ1-5; possibly TRBD1 for D (6 bases). Germline V gene lookup returns CDR1 SEHNR and CDR2 FQNEAQ (reference sequence). Trimming removed 4 bases from V and 6 bases from J, with 10 bases in between. The CDR3 contains 13 residues. Here the CDR3 reads CASSSGEFQPQHF. DNA of the CDR3: TGTGCCAGCAGCTCAGGGGAATTTCAGCCCCAGCATTTT.

This clone was seen a few times. The chain employs TRBV7-9 and TRBJ2-7, with TRBD2 as a possible D gene (5 bases). CDR3 length: 16 amino acids. Trimming took off 5 bases at V and 3 bases at J, with 20 bases between the two ends. Looked up from germline, CDR1 is SEHNR and CDR2 is FQNEAQ (reference sequence). CDR3 coding DNA: TGTGCCAGCAGCCCTTCCGGGATCACCCTCGACTACGAGCAGTACTTC. Its translation: CASSPSGITLDYEQYF.

This chain joins TRBV28 and TRBJ1-5; D remains unclear. Germline V gives CDR1 MDHEN, CDR2 SYDVKM. The CDR3 contains 15 residues. Trimming removed 3 bases at V and 2 bases at J, with 11 bases between. The CDR3 reads CASSFGGSGNQPQHF. For the CDR3, the DNA is TGTGCCAGCAGTTTCGGCGGGTCGGGCAATCAGCCCCAGCATTTT.

The chain carries TRBV28 and TRBJ2-1; D is possibly TRBD1 (6 bases). Germline CDR1 and CDR2: MDHEN and SYDVKM. Trimming pared 6 bases from V and 0 bases from J, leaving 12 bases between. The length of the CDR3 is 15 residues. CDR3 bases: TGTGCCAGCAGCCTCCGGGACACCTCCTACAATGAGCAGTTCTTC. It yields the protein CASSLRDTSYNEQFF.

V is TRBV13 and J is TRBJ2-1; a weak D match, TRBD2 (5 bases). Trimming removed 0 bases from V and 9 bases from J, with 12 bases in between. The length of the CDR3 is 14 residues. CDR1 and CDR2 from the germline V gene are PRHDT and FYEKMQ (reference sequence). CDR3 bases: TGTGCCAGCAGCTTAGGCCTAATGGCGGGTGAGCAGTTCTTC. Residues: CASSLGLMAGEQFF.

The chain joins TRBV13 to TRBJ1-2; 9 bases fit TRBD1. In germline, CDR1 is PRHDT, CDR2 FYEKMQ (reference sequence). V gave up 5 bases and J gave up 8 bases; unmatched junction bases: 6. This CDR3 comprises 13 residues. This CDR3 is CASSPTGGWGYTF. The DNA of the CDR3 is TGTGCCAGCAGCCCTACAGGGGGCTGGGGCTACACCTTC.

This chain connects TRBV3-1 (or the pseudogene TRBV3-2) to TRBJ2-5, with D tentatively TRBD1 (6 bases). This CDR3 is built from 17 residues. Looked up from germline, CDR1 is LGHDT and CDR2 is YNNKEL (reference sequence). The V end was cut by 2 bases, the J end by 7 bases, with 23 bases between. CDR3 sequence reads: CASSQNPGHQQLGTQYF. In DNA, the CDR3 is TGTGCCAGCAGCCAAAACCCGGGACACCAGCAATTGGGGACCCAGTACTTC.

This rearrangement joins TRBV19 to TRBJ2-7; perhaps TRBD1 as D (6 bases). Germline assignment: CDR1 LNHDA and CDR2 SQIVND (reference sequence). This CDR3 region has 14 residues. Between the trimmed V and J ends, which lost 0 bases and 3 bases, there was a span of 9 bases. The CDR3 reads CASSIEADSYEQYF. The CDR3 nucleotides are TGTGCCAGTAGTATAGAGGCGGACAGCTACGAGCAGTACTTC. Together with reference TRBV19 and TRBJ2-7, the CDR3 gives the full variable domain: DGGITQSPKYLFRKEGQNVTLSCEQNLNHDAMYWYRQDPGQGLRLIYYSQIVNDFQKGDIAEGYSVSREKKESFPLTVTSAQKNPTAFYLCASSIEADSYEQYFGPGTRLTVT.

This rearrangement joins TRBV20-1 to TRBJ2-7; no firm D call. This CDR3 has 13 residues. V gave up 3 bases and J gave up 6 bases, with 15 bases separating them. Germline V gene lookup returns CDR1 DFQATT and CDR2 SNEGSKA (reference sequence). The CDR3 DNA follows: TGCAGTGCTAGTACTGGCCTACATCGCGAGCAGTACTTC. Translating it yields CSASTGLHREQYF.

This sequence joins TRBV2 and TRBJ2-3; TRBD2 agrees at 8 bases. CDR3 length: 13 amino acids. Trimming at V came to 7 bases and at J to 3 bases, leaving 3 bases not matched to a gene. Germline assignment: CDR1 SNHLY and CDR2 FYNNEI. This CDR3 is CASIAGKTDTQYF. CDR3 in DNA: TGTGCCAGCATAGCGGGGAAGACAGATACGCAGTATTTT.

This chain connects TRBV19 to TRBJ1-3; possible D gene TRBD1, 5 bases. Germline V lookup: CDR1 LNHDA, CDR2 SQIVND (reference sequence). The V end lost 5 bases, the J end lost 0 bases, and 11 bases lay between the germline ends. The CDR3 totals 15 residues. Written as DNA, the CDR3 is TGTGCCAGTAGTTTGGGGCCTTCCTCTGGAAACACCATATATTTT. Amino acid sequence: CASSLGPSSGNTIYF.

The chain joins TRBV15 to TRBJ1-5; D is ambiguous. Between the trimmed V and J ends, which lost 7 bases and 0 bases, there was a span of 13 bases. The germline V gene encodes CDR1 LNHNV and CDR2 YYDKDF (reference sequence). The CDR3 extends over 15 amino acids. The DNA for the CDR3 is TGTGCCACCAAATTTGGGCAGACTAGCAATCAGCCCCAGCATTTT. Encoded protein: CATKFGQTSNQPQHF.

The rearrangement links TRBV5-1 to TRBJ2-7; 7 bases agree with TRBD1. Germline CDR1 SGHRS, CDR2 YFSETQ. Losses at the gene ends were 4 bases for V and 4 bases for J; bases not matched to a gene: 5. The CDR3 totals 13 residues. The chain's CDR3 is CASSPGQEYEQYF. CDR3 bases: TGCGCCAGCAGCCCCGGACAGGAGTACGAGCAGTACTTC.

The V call is TRBV7-9, the J call TRBJ1-3; D is unclear. This CDR3 spans 16 amino acids. V gave up 5 bases and J gave up 0 bases, with 14 bases separating them. Germline V gene sequence: CDR1 SEHNR, CDR2 FQNEAQ (reference sequence). CDR3 sequence reads: CASSPHAGSSGNTIYF. In DNA, the CDR3 is TGTGCCAGCAGCCCCCATGCAGGAAGCTCTGGAAACACCATATATTTT.

This clone showed up just once. The chain recombines TRBV30 with TRBJ1-2; D possibly corresponds to TRBD1 (6 bases). CDR3 length: 11 residues. The germline gives CDR1 GTSNPN, CDR2 SVGIG (reference sequence). The ends were cut back, 2 bases at V and 8 bases at J, with 9 bases in the middle. The CDR3 coding sequence is TGTGCCTGGAGTTCGGACAGCGGCTACACCTTC. Protein sequence: CAWSSDSGYTF. Combining the CDR3 with reference TRBV30 and TRBJ1-2 gives the whole variable domain SQTIHQWPATLVQPVGSPLSLECTVEGTSNPNLYWYRQAAGRGLQLLFYSVGIGQISSEVPQNLSASRPQDRQFILSSKKLLLSDSGFYLCAWSSDSGYTFGSGTRLTVV.

The chain carries TRBV3-1 (or the pseudogene TRBV3-2) and TRBJ1-1, with TRBD1 identical over 11 bases. Trimming took 8 bases from V and 1 from J; bases not matched to a gene: 12. Germline CDR1 reads LGHDT; CDR2 reads YNNKEL (reference sequence). The CDR3 contains 17 residues. CDR3 DNA: TGTGCCAGCGGTTTCCGGGACAGGGGGTTTGAGAACACTGAAGCTTTCTTT. This codes for CASGFRDRGFENTEAFF.

This clone has only a few counts. V usage is TRBV4-3 and J usage is TRBJ1-5; D remains unclear. Germline CDR1 is LGHNA and CDR2 is YSLEER. The V and J ends lost 0 bases and 7 bases respectively, with 10 bases between them. This CDR3 has 14 residues. This CDR3 is CASSQEQGGQPQHF. In nucleotides, the CDR3 is TGCGCCAGCAGCCAAGAACAAGGTGGGCAGCCCCAGCATTTT.